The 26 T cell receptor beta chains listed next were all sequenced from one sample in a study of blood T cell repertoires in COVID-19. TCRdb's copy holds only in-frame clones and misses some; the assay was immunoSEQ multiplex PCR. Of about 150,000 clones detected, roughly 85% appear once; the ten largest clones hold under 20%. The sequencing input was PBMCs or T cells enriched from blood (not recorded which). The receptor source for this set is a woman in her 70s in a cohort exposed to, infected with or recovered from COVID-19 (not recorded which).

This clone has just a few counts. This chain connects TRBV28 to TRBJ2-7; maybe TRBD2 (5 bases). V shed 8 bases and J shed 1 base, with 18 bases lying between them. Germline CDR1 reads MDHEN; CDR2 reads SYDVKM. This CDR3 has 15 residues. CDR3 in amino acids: CASQELGSGSYEQYF. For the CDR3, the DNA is TGTGCCAGCCAGGAGTTGGGGAGTGGGTCCTACGAGCAGTACTTC.

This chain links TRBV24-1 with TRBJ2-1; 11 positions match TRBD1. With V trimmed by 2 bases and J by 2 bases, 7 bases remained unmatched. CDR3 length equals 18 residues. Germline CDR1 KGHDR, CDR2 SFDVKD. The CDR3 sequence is CATSDSRGQGAAYNEQFF. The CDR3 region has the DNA TGTGCCACCAGTGATTCGCGTGGACAGGGGGCCGCCTACAATGAGCAGTTCTTC.

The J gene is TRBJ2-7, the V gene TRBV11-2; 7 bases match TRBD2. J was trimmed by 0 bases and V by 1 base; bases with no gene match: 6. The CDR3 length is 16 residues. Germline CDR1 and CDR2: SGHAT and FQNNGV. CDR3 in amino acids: CASSLATSAYSYEQYF. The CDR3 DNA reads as TGTGCCAGCAGCTTAGCAACTAGCGCGTACTCCTACGAGCAGTACTTC. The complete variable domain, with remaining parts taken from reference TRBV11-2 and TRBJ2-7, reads EAGVAQSPRYKIIEKRQSVAFWCNPISGHATLYWYQQILGQGPKLLIQFQNNGVVDDSQLPKDRFSAERLKGVDSTLKIQPAKLEDSAVYLCASSLATSAYSYEQYFGPGTRLTVT.

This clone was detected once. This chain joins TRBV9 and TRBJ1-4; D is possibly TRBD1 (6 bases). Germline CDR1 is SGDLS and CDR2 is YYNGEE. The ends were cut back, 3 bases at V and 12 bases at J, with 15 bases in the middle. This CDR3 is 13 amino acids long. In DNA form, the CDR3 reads TGTGCCAGCAGCGATCAGCAGGGGAGGGAACTGTTTTTT. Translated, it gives CASSDQQGRELFF. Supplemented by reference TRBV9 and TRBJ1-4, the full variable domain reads DSGVTQTPKHLITATGQRVTLRCSPRSGDLSVYWYQQSLDQGLQFLIQYYNGEERAKGNILERFSAQQFPDLHSELNLSSLELGDSALYFCASSDQQGRELFFGSGTQLSVL.

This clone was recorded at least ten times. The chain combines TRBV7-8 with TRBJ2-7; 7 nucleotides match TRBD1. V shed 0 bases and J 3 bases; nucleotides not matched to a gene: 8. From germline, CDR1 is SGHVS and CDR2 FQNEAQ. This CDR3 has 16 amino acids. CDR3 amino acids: CASSLALRTGHYEQYF. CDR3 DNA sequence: TGTGCCAGCAGCTTAGCGCTTCGGACAGGACACTACGAGCAGTACTTC.

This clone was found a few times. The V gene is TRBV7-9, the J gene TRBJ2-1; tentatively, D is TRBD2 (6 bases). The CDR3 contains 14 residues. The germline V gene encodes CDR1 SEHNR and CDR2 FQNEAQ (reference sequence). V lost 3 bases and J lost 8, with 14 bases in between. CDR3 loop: CASSFPGEGHEQFF. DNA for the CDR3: TGTGCCAGCAGCTTCCCGGGAGAGGGGCATGAGCAGTTCTTC.

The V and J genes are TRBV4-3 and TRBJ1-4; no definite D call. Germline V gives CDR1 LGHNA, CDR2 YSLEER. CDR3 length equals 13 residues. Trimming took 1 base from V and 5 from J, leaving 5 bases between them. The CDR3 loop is CASSQGENEKLFF. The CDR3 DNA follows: TGCGCCAGCAGCCAAGGGGAGAATGAAAAACTGTTTTTT.

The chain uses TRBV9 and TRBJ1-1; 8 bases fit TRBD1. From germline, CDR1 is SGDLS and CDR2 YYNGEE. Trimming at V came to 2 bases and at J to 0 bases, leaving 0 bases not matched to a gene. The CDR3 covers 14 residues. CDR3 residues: CASSVGQVNTEAFF. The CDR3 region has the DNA TGTGCCAGCAGCGTGGGACAGGTGAACACTGAAGCTTTCTTT.

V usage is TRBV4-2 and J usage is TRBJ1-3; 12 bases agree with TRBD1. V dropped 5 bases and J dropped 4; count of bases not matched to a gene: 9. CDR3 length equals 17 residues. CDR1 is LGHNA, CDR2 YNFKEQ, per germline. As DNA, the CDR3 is TGTGCCAGCAGCACCCGGGACAGGGGGCGCCGAGGAAACACCATATATTTT. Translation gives CASSTRDRGRRGNTIYF.

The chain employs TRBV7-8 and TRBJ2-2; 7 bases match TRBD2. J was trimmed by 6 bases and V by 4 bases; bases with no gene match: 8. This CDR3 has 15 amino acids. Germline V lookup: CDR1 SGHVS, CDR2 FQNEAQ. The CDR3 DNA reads TGTGCCAGCAGCTCAGCAGCGGGGTCCCCCGGGGAGCTGTTTTTT. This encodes CASSSAAGSPGELFF.

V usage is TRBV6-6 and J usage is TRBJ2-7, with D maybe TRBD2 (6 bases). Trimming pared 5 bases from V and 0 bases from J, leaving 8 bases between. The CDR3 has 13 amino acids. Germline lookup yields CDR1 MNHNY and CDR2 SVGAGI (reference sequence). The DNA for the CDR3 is TGTGCCAGCAGTAAGGACTACTCCTACGAGCAGTACTTC. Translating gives CASSKDYSYEQYF.

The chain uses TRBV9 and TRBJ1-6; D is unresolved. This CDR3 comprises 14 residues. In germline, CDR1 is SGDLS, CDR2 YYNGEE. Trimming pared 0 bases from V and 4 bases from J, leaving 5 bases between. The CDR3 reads CASSVGQYNSPLHF. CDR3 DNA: TGTGCCAGCAGCGTAGGCCAGTATAATTCACCCCTCCACTTT.

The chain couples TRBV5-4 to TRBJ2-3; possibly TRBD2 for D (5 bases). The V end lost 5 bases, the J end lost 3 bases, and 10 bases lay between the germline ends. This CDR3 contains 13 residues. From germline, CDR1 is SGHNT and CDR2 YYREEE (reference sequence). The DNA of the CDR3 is TGTGCCAGCAGGAGGGCCGGGACAGATACGCAGTATTTT. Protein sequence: CASRRAGTDTQYF.

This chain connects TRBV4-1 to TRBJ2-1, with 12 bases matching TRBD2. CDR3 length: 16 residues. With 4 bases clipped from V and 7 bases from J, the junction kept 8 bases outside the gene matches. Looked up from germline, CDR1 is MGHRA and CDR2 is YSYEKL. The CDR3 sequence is CASSRLAGAGWNEQFF. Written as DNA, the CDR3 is TGCGCCAGCAGCCGACTAGCGGGAGCAGGATGGAATGAGCAGTTCTTC.

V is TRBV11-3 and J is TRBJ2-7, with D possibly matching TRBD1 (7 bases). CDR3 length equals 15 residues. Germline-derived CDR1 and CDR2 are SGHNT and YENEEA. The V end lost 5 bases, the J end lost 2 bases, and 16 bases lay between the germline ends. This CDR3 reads CASSIMAGQTYEQYF. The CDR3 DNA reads TGTGCCAGCAGCATAATGGCGGGACAGACCTACGAGCAGTACTTC. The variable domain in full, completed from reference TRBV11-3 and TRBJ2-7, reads EAGVVQSPRYKIIEKKQPVAFWCNPISGHNTLYWYLQNLGQGPELLIRYENEEAVDDSQLPKDRFSAERLKGVDSTLKIQPAELGDSAVYLCASSIMAGQTYEQYFGPGTRLTVT.

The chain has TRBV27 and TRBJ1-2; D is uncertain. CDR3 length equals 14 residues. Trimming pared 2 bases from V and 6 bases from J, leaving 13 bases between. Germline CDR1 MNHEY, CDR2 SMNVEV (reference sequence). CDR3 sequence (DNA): TGTGCCAGCAGTTTAGGGCAGCCCGTTGATGGCTACACCTTC. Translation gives CASSLGQPVDGYTF.

The CDR3 sequence: CASTRTSGQTGELFF. CDR3 DNA: TGTGCCAGCACTCGGACTAGCGGGCAAACCGGGGAGCTGTTTTTT. The chain links TRBV7-9 to TRBJ2-2, with 11 bases matching TRBD2. CDR3 length: 15 residues. CDR1 is SEHNR and CDR2 is FQNEAQ in the germline V gene (reference sequence). V shed 7 bases and J 5 bases; nucleotides not matched to a gene: 6.

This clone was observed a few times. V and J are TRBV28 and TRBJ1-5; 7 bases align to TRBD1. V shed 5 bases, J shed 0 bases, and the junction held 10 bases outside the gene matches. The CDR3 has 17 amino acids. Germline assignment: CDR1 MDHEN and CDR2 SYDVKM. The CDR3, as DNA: TGTGCCAGCAGTCCTCCGGGACAGCAATATAGCAATCAGCCCCAGCATTTT. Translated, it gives CASSPPGQQYSNQPQHF. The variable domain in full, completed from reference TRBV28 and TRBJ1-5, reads DVKVTQSSRYLVKRTGEKVFLECVQDMDHENMFWYRQDPGLGLRLIYFSYDVKMKEKGDIPEGYSVSREKKERFSLILESASTNQTSMYLCASSPPGQQYSNQPQHFGDGTRLSIL.

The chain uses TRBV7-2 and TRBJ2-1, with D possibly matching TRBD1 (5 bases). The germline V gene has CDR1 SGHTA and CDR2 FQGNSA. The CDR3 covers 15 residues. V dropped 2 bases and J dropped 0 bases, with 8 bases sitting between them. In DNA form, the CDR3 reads TGTGCCAGCAGCTTACAGGGAATCTCCTACAATGAGCAGTTCTTC. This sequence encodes CASSLQGISYNEQFF.

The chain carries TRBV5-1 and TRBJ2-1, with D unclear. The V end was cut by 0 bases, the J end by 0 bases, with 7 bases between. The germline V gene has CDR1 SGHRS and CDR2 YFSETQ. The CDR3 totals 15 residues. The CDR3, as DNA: TGCGCCAGCAGCTTGGTGCGGAACTCCTACAATGAGCAGTTCTTC. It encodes CASSLVRNSYNEQFF. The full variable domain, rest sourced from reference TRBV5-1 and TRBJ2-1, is KAGVTQTPRYLIKTRGQQVTLSCSPISGHRSVSWYQQTPGQGLQFLFEYFSETQRNKGNFPGRFSGRQFSNSRSEMNVSTLELGDSALYLCASSLVRNSYNEQFFGPGTRLTVL.

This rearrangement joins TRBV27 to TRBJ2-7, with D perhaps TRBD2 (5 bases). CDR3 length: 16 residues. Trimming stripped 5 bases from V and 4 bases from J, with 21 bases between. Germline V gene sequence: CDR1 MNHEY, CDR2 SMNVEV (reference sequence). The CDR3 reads CASSATRLASLYEQYF. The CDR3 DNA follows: TGTGCCAGCAGTGCCACCCGGCTAGCATCCTTATACGAGCAGTACTTC.

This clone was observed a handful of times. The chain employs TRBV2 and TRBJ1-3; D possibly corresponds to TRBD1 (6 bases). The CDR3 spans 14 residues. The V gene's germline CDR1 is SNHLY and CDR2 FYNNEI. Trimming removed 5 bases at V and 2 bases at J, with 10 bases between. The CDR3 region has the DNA TGTGCCAGCAGTACAGGGACCCCTGGAAACACCATATATTTT. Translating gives CASSTGTPGNTIYF.

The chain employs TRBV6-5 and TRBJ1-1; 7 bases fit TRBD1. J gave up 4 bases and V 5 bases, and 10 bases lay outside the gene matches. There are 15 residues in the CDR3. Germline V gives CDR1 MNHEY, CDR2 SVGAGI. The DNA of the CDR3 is TGTGCCAGCAGTCCTATAGACAGGGTATCCACTGAAGCTTTCTTT. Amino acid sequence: CASSPIDRVSTEAFF.

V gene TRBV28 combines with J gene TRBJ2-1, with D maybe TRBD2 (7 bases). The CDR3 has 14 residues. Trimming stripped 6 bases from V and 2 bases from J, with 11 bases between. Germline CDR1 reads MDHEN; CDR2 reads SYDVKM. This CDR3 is CASRGGGPYNEQFF. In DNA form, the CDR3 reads TGTGCCAGCAGAGGGGGGGGCCCCTACAATGAGCAGTTCTTC. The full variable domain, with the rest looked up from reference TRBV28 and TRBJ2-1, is DVKVTQSSRYLVKRTGEKVFLECVQDMDHENMFWYRQDPGLGLRLIYFSYDVKMKEKGDIPEGYSVSREKKERFSLILESASTNQTSMYLCASRGGGPYNEQFFGPGTRLTVL.

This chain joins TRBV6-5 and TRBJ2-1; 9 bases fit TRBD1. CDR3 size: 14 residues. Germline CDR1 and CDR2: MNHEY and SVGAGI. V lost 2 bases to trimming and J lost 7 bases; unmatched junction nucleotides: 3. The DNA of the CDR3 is TGTGCCAGCAGTTACGGGACAGGGCCAAATGAGCAGTTCTTC. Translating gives CASSYGTGPNEQFF.

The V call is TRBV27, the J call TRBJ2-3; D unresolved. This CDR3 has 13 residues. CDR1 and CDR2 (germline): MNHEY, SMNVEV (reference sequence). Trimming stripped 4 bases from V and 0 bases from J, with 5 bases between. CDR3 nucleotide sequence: TGTGCCAGCAGTTCCTATAGCACAGATACGCAGTATTTT. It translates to CASSSYSTDTQYF.